Below are 15 T cell receptor beta chains sequenced from a single sample in a study of blood T cell repertoires in COVID-19. Generated by immunoSEQ multiplex PCR, the TCRdb table keeps only in-frame clones and is missing some. This table holds approximately 90,000 clones, nearly 90% found once. The sample comprised peripheral blood. These receptors were taken from a man aged 50-60 years with acute or convalescent COVID-19.

The J gene is TRBJ1-3, the V gene TRBV3-1 (or the pseudogene TRBV3-2); D uncertain. Trimming left V 0 bases short and J 1 base short, with 7 bases between. The CDR3 runs 15 residues. The germline V gene encodes CDR1 LGHDT and CDR2 YNNKEL (reference sequence). The CDR3 region is CASSQDGGSGNTIYF. CDR3 nucleotides: TGTGCCAGCAGCCAAGATGGAGGATCTGGAAACACCATATATTTT.

The chain recombines TRBV7-8 with TRBJ2-2; TRBD1 is a possible D gene (7 bases). The germline V gene has CDR1 SGHVS and CDR2 FQNEAQ. Deletions cut 4 bases from V and 6 bases from J, with 21 bases between. The CDR3 has 17 residues. In nucleotides, the CDR3 is TGTGCCAGCAGCTCTCGAGCGGGCACCACAGGGGCCGGGGAGCTGTTTTTT. The encoded protein is CASSSRAGTTGAGELFF.

This chain uses TRBV4-2 with TRBJ1-1, with 8 positions matching TRBD1. Germline CDR1 is LGHNA and CDR2 is YNFKEQ. This CDR3 has 13 amino acids. V shed 5 bases and J 10 bases; nucleotides not matched to a gene: 9. The CDR3 region has the DNA TGTGCCAGCAGCGCAACTCAGGGGGCGGGAGCTTTCTTT. It translates to CASSATQGAGAFF.

This rearrangement joins TRBV5-4 to TRBJ1-1; D is uncertain. CDR1 and CDR2 from the germline V gene are SGHNT and YYREEE (reference sequence). The V and J ends lost 4 bases and 3 bases respectively, with 10 bases between them. The CDR3 contains 13 residues. The CDR3 DNA reads as TGTGCCAGCAGCCCGGGTCTTTACACTGAAGCTTTCTTT. This codes for CASSPGLYTEAFF.

A remark on this clone: The junction departs from germline at one end; a sequencing error may be responsible. This chain uses TRBV7-2 with TRBJ1-6; D uncertain. Germline assignment: CDR1 SGHTA and CDR2 FQGNSA. CDR3 length: 16 amino acids. The CDR3 reads CASSVATTVQNSPLHF. CDR3 in DNA: TGTGCCAGCAGCGTAGCGACAACAGTGCAGAATTCACCCCTCCACTTT.

The genes are TRBV12-3 or TRBV12-4 and TRBJ2-7; D ambiguous. The CDR3 covers 11 residues. The ends were cut back, 5 bases at V and 2 bases at J, with 4 bases in the middle. The CDR3 here is CASSPAYEQYF. Here the CDR3 DNA reads TGTGCCAGCAGTCCCGCCTACGAGCAGTACTTC.

J is TRBJ1-1 and V is TRBV19; TRBD1 might be the D (6 bases). From germline, CDR1 is LNHDA and CDR2 SQIVND (reference sequence). The V gene lost 7 bases and the J gene lost 0 bases, with 15 bases spanning the gap. The CDR3 has 15 amino acids. Written as DNA, the CDR3 is TGTGCCAGTATGTCAGGGGCTAACATGAACACTGAAGCTTTCTTT. The encoded protein is CASMSGANMNTEAFF.

A remark on this clone: At the DNA level, this CDR3 is encoded by other sequences in the same sample as well. The chain carries TRBV5-1 and TRBJ2-3; 10 bases match TRBD2. V shed 4 bases, J shed 3 bases, and the junction held 8 bases outside the gene matches. Germline CDR1 SGHRS, CDR2 YFSETQ. The CDR3 runs to 16 residues. The DNA for the CDR3 is TGCGCCAGCAGCCCTCGACTAGCGGGTCCAACAGATACGCAGTATTTT. This encodes CASSPRLAGPTDTQYF.

This rearrangement joins TRBV6-5 to TRBJ1-2; a possible D gene is TRBD1 (6 bases). V was trimmed by 8 bases and J by 8 bases, leaving 18 bases between them. Germline lookup yields CDR1 MNHEY and CDR2 SVGAGI. The CDR3 is 13 residues long. CDR3 residues: CASSHGPTGGYTF. CDR3 nucleotides: TGTGCCAGCTCTCACGGTCCCACAGGGGGCTACACCTTC.

The V and J genes are TRBV6-5 and TRBJ2-2, with 7 bases aligning to TRBD1. With 9 bases clipped from V and 6 bases from J, the junction kept 10 bases outside the gene matches. CDR1 and CDR2 (germline): MNHEY, SVGAGI. CDR3 length: 14 amino acids. The CDR3 DNA reads TGTGCCAGTAATCCCGGGACAGATTCCGGGGAGCTGTTTTTT. This translates into CASNPGTDSGELFF.

The chain is built from TRBV10-1 and TRBJ2-1; D gene uncertain. The CDR3 has 16 residues. Germline-derived CDR1 and CDR2 are WNHNN and SYGVQD (reference sequence). V gave up 6 bases and J gave up 0 bases, with 15 bases separating them. As DNA, the CDR3 is TGCGCCAGCAGGCCCTCCCCCCTGAGCTCCTACAATGAGCAGTTCTTC. It specifies CASRPSPLSSYNEQFF.

This clone was found a few times. The genes are TRBV5-1 and TRBJ1-2; TRBD1 is a possible D gene (6 bases). The germline gives CDR1 SGHRS, CDR2 YFSETQ. Trimming removed 0 bases at V and 5 bases at J, with 11 bases between. The CDR3 is 14 amino acids. CDR3 residues: CASSLGGQRYGYTF. CDR3 sequence (DNA): TGCGCCAGCAGCTTGGGTGGACAGCGGTATGGCTACACCTTC.

The CDR3: CAWTGTGDNYGYTF. For the CDR3, the DNA is TGTGCCTGGACCGGGACAGGGGATAACTATGGCTACACCTTC. The V call is TRBV30, the J call TRBJ1-2, with 10 bases lining up with TRBD1. V trimming: 4 bases; J trimming: 1 base; junction bases outside the gene matches: 3. The CDR3 runs to 14 residues. The germline CDR1 and CDR2 sequences are GTSNPN and SVGIG (reference sequence).

This clone was detected once. The chain is built from TRBV14 and TRBJ1-4; no definite D call. The CDR3 length is 15 residues. Per the germline V gene, CDR1 is SGHDN and CDR2 is FVKESK. V gave up 6 bases and J gave up 0 bases, with 11 bases separating them. CDR3 sequence: CASRPGNPTNEKLFF. CDR3 nucleotide sequence: TGTGCCAGCAGACCGGGGAATCCAACTAATGAAAAACTGTTTTTT. The whole variable domain, remainder taken from reference TRBV14 and TRBJ1-4, is EAGVTQFPSHSVIEKGQTVTLRCDPISGHDNLYWYRRVMGKEIKFLLHFVKESKQDESGMPNNRFLAERTGGTYSTLKVQPAELEDSGVYFCASRPGNPTNEKLFFGSGTQLSVL.

This rearrangement joins TRBV28 to TRBJ1-3; 8 nucleotides align to TRBD1. Per the germline V gene, CDR1 is MDHEN and CDR2 is SYDVKM. The CDR3 totals 16 residues. The junction had 11 bases not matched to a gene; V was cut back by 5 bases and J by 5 bases. DNA of the CDR3: TGTGCCAGCAGTAGACTTGCAGGGGGCCCTCGAAACACCATATATTTT. It yields the protein CASSRLAGGPRNTIYF. Full variable domain (outside the CDR3, taken from reference TRBV28 and TRBJ1-3): DVKVTQSSRYLVKRTGEKVFLECVQDMDHENMFWYRQDPGLGLRLIYFSYDVKMKEKGDIPEGYSVSREKKERFSLILESASTNQTSMYLCASSRLAGGPRNTIYFGEGSWLTVV.